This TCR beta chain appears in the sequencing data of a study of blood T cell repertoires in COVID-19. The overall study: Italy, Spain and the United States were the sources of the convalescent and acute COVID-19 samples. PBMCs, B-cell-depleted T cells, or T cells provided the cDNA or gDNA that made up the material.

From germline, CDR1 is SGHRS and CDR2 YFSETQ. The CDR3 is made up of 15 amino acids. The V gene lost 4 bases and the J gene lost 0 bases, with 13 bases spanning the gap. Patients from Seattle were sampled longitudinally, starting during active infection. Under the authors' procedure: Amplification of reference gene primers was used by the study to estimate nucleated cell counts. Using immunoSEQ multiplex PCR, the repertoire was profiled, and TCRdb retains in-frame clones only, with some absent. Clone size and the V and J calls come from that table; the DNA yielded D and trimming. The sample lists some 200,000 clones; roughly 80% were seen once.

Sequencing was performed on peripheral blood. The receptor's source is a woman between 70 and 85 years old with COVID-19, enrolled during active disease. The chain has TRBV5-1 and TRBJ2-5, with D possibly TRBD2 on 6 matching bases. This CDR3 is CASSRAEGNQETQYF. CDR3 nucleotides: TGCGCCAGCAGCCGAGCGGAGGGGAACCAAGAGACCCAGTACTTC.